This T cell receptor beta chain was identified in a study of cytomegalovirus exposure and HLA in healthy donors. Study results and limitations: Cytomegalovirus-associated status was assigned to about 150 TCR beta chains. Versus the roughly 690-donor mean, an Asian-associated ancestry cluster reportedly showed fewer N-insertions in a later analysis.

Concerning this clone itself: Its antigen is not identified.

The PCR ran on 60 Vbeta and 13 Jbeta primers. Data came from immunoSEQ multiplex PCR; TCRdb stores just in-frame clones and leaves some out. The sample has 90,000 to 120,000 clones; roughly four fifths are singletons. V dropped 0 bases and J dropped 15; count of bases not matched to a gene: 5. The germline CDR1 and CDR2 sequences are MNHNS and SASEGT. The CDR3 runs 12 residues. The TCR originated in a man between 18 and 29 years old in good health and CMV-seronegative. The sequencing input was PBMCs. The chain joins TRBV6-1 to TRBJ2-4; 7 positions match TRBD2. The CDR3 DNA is TGTGCCAGCAGTGAAGCGGGAGGGCTTGGGTACTTC. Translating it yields CASSEAGGLGYF.